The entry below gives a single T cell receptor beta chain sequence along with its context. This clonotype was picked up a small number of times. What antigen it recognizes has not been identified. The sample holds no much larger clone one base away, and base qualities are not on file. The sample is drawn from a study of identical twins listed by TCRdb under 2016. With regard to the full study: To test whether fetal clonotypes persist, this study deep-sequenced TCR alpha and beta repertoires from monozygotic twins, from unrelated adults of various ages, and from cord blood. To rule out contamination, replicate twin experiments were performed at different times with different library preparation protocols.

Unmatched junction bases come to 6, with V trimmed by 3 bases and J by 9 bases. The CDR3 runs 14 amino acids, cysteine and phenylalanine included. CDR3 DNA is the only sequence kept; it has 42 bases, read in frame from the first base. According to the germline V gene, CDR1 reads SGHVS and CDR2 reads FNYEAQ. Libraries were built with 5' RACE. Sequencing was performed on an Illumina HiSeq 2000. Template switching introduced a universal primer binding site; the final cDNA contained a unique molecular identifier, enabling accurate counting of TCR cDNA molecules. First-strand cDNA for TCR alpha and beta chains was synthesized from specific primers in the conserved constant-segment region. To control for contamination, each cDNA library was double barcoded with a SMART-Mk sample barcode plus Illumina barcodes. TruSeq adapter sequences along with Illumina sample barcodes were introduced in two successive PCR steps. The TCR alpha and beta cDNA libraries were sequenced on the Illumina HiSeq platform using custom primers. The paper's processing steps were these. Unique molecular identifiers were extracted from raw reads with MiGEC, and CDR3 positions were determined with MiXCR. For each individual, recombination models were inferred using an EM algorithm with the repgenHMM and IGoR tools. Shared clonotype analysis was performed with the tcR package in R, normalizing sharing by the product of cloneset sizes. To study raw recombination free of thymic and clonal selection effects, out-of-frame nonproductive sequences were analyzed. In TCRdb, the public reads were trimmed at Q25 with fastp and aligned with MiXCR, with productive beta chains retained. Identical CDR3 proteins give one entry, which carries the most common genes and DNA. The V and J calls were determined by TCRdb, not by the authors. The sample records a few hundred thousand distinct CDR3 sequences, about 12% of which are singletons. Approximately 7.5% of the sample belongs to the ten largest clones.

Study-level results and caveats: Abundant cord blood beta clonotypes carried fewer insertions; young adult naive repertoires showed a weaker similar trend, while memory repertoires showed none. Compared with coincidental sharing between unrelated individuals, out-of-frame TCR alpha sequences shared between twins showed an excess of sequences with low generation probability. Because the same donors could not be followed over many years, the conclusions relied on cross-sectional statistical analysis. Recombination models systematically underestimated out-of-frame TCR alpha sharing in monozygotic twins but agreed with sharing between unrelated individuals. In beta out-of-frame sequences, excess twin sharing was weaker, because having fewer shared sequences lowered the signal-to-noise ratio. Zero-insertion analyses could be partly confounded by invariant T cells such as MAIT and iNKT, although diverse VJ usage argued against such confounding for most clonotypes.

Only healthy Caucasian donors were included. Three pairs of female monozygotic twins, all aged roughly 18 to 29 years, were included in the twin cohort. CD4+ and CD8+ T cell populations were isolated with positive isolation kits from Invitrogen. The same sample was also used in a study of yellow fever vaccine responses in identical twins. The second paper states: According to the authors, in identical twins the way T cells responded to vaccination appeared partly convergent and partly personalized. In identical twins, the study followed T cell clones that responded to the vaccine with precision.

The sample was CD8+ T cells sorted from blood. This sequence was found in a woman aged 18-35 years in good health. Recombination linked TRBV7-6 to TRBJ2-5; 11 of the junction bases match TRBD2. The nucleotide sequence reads TGTGCCAGCAGCTTTAGCACTAGCGGGGGCCCCCAGTACTTC. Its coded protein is CASSFSTSGGPQYF.